This T cell receptor (beta chain) was profiled in a study of T cells in Graves' hyperthyroidism and ophthalmopathy (dated by TCRdb to about 2019). About the full investigation: Peripheral blood samples were taken at initial diagnosis, before any treatment was given. A discovery cohort of roughly 96 patients, 43 with Graves' ophthalmopathy and about 58 with stable Graves' hyperthyroidism, was used to find distinguishing TCR V-J signatures. Prospective prediction of ophthalmopathy was tested in an independent validation cohort consisting of about 20 hyperthyroidism patients and more than 15 patients who later progressed to ophthalmopathy. The 100 or so discovery patients were randomly split 7:3 into training and test sets. In addition, the study compared T-cell repertoires in thyroid tissue and in blood from six Graves' hyperthyroidism patients. After blood sampling, hyperthyroidism patients were treated with methimazole at a starting dose of 30 mg daily, and ophthalmopathy patients were treated with high-dose intravenous methylprednisolone. The paper reports TCR Vbeta CDR3 sequencing of more than 120 peripheral blood samples: approximately 41 ophthalmopathy, 70 to 85 hyperthyroidism and approximately 17 progressor patients.

The TCR beta CDR3 regions were amplified from the RNA transcripts. A first-round RT-PCR of the TCR CDR3 used the HTBI primer set with the Qiagen OneStep RT-PCR kit. A second multiplex PCR round built the libraries, followed by size selection and purification. The libraries were sequenced on an Illumina HiSeq2000 using paired-end 100 bp reads. The paper's data handling went like this. SOAPnuke was used to process the raw data, with reads discarded if the reads contained adapters or uncalled bases, had a mean Phred below 15, or lacked an exact constant-primer or identifier match. High-quality paired reads were merged with COPE v1.2.5, and unique nucleotide sequences were defined as clonotypes. MiTCR v1.1 was used to align clonotypes to the IMGT TRBV, TRBD and TRBJ reference segments. Analysis was restricted to V-J combinations with a frequency above 0.0001, which covered roughly 99% of repertoires. The TCS score was defined as F50 (clonal expansion) divided by E x V (chaos), with BLOSUM62-based TCRdist calculated between CDR3 peptides within each V-J. Welch's t-statistics and random forest reduced 500 to 650 V-J features to 10 to 15, which were used in a naive Bayes classifier (R e1071). Thyroid-blood repertoire similarity was quantified with the Morisita-Horn index. The public reads were run again by TCRdb, first through fastp at Q25 and then through MiXCR, and only productive beta chains were kept. Entries that share a CDR3 protein sequence are merged under the most common genes and DNA. The V and J calls come from TCRdb's annotation, not from the publication. Present in this sample are hundreds of thousands of distinct CDR3 sequences, 38% of which were seen just once. Together, the top ten hold approximately 8.7% of the sample.

Of note for this clonotype: Its antigen is still unknown. No base qualities exist here, and no much larger clone lies one base off it.

Overall results and qualifications from the work: No statistical method was used to fix the sample size in advance, and group allocation was not hidden from the investigators. A model built on a 13 V-J signature distinguished ophthalmopathy from stable hyperthyroidism, reaching 85% to 90% sensitivity and 81.08% specificity in cross-validation and 80%/75% in testing. In validation, the model predicted progression to ophthalmopathy with approximately 69% sensitivity and approximately 78% specificity, a median of 6.5 months before onset. Blood samples also contained most of the expanded thyroid clonotypes (frequency above 0.001), which suggests that blood repertoires may reflect thyroid immune responses.

Stable Graves' hyperthyroidism was defined as the absence of progression to ophthalmopathy over 18 months of follow-up. Hyperthyroidism patients were newly diagnosed, had a disease duration of under 2 months, and were aged 18 to 65 years. Any patient with an uncontrolled infection, another autoimmune disease, pregnancy or lactation was excluded. Diagnoses were established on the basis of clinical symptoms, serum thyroxine and TRAb, thyroid ultrasound, and orbital computed tomography. Ficoll-Paque density gradient centrifugation was used to isolate PBMCs from 8 to 10 ml of fresh peripheral blood. Total RNA was extracted using Trizol reagent, and RNA quality was assessed on an Agilent 2100 Bioanalyzer. The sequence was obtained from a man between 18 and 35 years old with Graves' hyperthyroidism. Sequenced input: blood.

DNA sequence: TGTGCCAGCAGTGAACGGGGGCATGCCCTGGAGACCCAGTACTTC. Its coded protein is CASSERGHALETQYF. The chain couples TRBV6-1 to TRBJ2-5, with the D gene tentatively TRBD1 or TRBD2, based on 6 matching bases in each. V is pared back by 2 bases and J by 5 bases, with 15 bases lying between the germline termini. From a lookup of the germline V gene, CDR1 and CDR2 are MNHNS and SASEGT. Measured from the cysteine to the phenylalanine, the CDR3 is 15 residues long. The read is trimmed to its CDR3 DNA, 45 bases read in frame from base 1.